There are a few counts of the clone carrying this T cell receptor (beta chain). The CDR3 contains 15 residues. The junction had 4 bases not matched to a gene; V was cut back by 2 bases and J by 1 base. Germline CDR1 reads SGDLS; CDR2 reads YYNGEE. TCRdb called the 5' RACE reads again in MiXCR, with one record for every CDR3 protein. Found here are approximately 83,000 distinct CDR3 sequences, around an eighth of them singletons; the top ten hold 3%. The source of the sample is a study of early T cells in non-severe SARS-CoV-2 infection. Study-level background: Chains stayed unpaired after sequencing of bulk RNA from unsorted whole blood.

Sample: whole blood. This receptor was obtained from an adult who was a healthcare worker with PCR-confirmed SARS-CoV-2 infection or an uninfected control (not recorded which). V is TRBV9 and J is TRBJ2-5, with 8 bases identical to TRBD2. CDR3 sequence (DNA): TGTGCCAGCAGCGTGGCGGGAGGCATCCAAGAGACCCAGTACTTC. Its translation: CASSVAGGIQETQYF.